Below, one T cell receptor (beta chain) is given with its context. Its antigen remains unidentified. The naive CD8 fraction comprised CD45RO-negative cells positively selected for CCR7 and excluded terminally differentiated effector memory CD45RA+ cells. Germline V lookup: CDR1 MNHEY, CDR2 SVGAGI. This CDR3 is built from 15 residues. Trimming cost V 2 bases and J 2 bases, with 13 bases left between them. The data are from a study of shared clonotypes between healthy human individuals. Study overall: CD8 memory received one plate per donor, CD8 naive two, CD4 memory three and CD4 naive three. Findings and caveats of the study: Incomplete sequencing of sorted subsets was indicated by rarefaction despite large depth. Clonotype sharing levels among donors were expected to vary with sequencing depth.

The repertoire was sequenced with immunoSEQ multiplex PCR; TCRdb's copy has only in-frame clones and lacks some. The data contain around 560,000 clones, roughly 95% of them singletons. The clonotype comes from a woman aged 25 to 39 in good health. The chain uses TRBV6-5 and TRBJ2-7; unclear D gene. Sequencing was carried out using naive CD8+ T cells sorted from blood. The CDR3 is CASSYDFVPTYEQYF. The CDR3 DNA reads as TGTGCCAGCAGTTACGATTTCGTTCCTACCTACGAGCAGTACTTC.